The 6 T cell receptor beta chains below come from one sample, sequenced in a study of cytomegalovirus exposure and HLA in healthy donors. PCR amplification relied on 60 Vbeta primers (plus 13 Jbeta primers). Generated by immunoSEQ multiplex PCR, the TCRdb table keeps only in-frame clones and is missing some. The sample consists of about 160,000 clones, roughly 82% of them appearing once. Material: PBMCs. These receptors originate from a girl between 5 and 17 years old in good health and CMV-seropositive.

Here the CDR3 reads CASSYRDSQETQYF. CDR3 DNA sequence: TGTGCCAGCAGTTATCGAGACTCCCAAGAGACCCAGTACTTC. V gene TRBV7-8 combines with J gene TRBJ2-5; D unresolved. Germline lookup yields CDR1 SGHVS and CDR2 FQNEAQ. CDR3 length equals 14 residues. V lost 6 bases and J 1 base, leaving 12 bases between the germline ends.

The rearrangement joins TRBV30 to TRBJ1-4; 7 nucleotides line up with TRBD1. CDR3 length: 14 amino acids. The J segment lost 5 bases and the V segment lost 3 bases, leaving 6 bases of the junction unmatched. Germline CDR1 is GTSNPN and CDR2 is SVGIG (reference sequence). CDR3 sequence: CAWSEGQINEKLFF. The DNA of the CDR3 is TGTGCCTGGAGCGAGGGACAGATAAATGAAAAACTGTTTTTT.

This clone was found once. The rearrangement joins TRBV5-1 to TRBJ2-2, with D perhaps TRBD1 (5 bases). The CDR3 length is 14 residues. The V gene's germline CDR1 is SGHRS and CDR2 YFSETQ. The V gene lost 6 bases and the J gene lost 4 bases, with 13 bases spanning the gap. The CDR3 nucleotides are TGCGCCAGCACGTCTACAGGAGCCACCGGGGAGCTGTTTTTT. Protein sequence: CASTSTGATGELFF. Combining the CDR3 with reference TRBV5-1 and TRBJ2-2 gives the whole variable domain KAGVTQTPRYLIKTRGQQVTLSCSPISGHRSVSWYQQTPGQGLQFLFEYFSETQRNKGNFPGRFSGRQFSNSRSEMNVSTLELGDSALYLCASTSTGATGELFFGEGSRLTVL.

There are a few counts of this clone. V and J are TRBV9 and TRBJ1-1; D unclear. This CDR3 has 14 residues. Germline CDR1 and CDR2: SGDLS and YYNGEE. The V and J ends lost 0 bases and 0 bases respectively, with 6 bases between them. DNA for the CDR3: TGTGCCAGCAGCGTAGAGCCCATGAACACTGAAGCTTTCTTT. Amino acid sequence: CASSVEPMNTEAFF.

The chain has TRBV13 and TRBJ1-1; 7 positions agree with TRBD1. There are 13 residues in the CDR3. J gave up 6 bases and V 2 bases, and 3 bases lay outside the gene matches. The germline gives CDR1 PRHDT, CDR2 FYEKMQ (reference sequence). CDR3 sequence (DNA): TGTGCCAGCAGCTTACCCCAGGGGGCTGAAGCTTTCTTT. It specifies CASSLPQGAEAFF.

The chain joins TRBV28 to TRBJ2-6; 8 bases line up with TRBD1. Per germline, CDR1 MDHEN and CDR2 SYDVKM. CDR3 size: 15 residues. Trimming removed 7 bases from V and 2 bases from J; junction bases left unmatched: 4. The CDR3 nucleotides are TGTGCCAGCAAGGACAGGGACCCTGGGGCCAACGTCCTGACTTTC. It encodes CASKDRDPGANVLTF.